This TCR beta chain comes out of a study of blood T cells in healthy people across ages. Study details: T cells yielded about one barcoded beta molecule per two cells through template switching.

This clonotype was found many times. Its target is unknown. The use of a sample-barcoded 5' primer and a J-beta primer mix characterized a second PCR of roughly 6 to 11 cycles. Each cDNA molecule was tagged by a template-switch adaptor that had 12 random nucleotides. TCRdb processed the 5' RACE reads anew with MiXCR; each CDR3 protein has one entry. The table shows about 1,400,000 distinct CDR3 sequences, with 40% to 50% occurring only once. Notes on the study in general: Roughly linearly, TCR beta diversity per million T cells fell as age increased. Among long-lived donors, naive CD4+ cells were more numerous and diversity higher than in aged donors.

The V and J ends lost 2 bases and 3 bases respectively, with 11 bases between them. CDR1 SGHVT and CDR2 SQSDAQ come from the germline V gene. The CDR3 contains 14 residues. Sequencing used blood. V and J are TRBV7-4 and TRBJ2-7; TRBD1 might be the D (6 bases). The sequence derives from a woman aged 18-30 years in good health. The CDR3 nucleotides are TGTGCCAGCAGCTTACGACAGGAGAACTACGAGCAGTACTTC. Protein product: CASSLRQENYEQYF.